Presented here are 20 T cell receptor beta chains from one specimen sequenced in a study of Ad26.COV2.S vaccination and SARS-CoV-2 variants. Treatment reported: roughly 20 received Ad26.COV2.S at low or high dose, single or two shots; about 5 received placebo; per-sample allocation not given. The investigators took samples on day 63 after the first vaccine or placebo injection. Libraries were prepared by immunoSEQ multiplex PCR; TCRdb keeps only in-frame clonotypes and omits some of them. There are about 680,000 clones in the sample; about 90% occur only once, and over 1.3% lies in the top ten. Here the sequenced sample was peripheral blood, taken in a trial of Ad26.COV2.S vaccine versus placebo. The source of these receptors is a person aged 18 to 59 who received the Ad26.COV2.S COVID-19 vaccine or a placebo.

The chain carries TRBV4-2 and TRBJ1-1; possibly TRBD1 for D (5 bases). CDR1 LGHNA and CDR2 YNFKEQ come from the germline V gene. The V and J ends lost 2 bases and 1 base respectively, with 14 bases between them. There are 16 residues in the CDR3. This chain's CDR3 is CASSQPMGEPNTEAFF. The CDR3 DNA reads TGTGCCAGCAGCCAACCCATGGGGGAGCCGAACACTGAAGCTTTCTTT.

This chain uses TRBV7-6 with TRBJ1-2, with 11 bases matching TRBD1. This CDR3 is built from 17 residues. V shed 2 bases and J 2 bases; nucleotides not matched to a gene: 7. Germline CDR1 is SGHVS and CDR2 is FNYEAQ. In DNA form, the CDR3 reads TGTGCCAGCAGCTTAAGGGACCGGGACAGGGGGAACTATGGCTACACCTTC. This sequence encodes CASSLRDRDRGNYGYTF.

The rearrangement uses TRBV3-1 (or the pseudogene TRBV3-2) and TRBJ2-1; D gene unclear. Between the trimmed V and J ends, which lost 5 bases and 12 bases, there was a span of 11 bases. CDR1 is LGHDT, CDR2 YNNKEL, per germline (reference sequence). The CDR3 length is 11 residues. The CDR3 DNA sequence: TGTGCCAGCAGCTCGGACGAAAGGCAGTTCTTC. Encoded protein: CASSSDERQFF.

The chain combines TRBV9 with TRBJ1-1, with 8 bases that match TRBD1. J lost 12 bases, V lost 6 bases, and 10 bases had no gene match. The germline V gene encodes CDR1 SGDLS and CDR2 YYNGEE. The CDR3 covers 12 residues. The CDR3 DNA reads TGTGCCAGCAATCCCGGGACAGGTGGGCCTTTCTTT. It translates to CASNPGTGGPFF.

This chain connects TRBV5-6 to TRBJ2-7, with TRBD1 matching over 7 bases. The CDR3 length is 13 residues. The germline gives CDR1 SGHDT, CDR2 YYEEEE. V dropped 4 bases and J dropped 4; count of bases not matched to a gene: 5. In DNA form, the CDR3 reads TGTGCCAGCAGCCCTGGGACAGCTTACGAGCAGTACTTC. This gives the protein CASSPGTAYEQYF.

The DNA for the CDR3 is TGTGCCAGCAGCACGACTAGTTCCGGGGAGCTGTTTTTT. It yields the protein CASSTTSSGELFF. This chain links TRBV7-2 with TRBJ2-2; perhaps TRBD2 as D (6 bases). V lost 5 bases and J lost 6, with 10 bases in between. CDR1 and CDR2 from the germline V gene are SGHTA and FQGNSA. The CDR3 totals 13 residues.

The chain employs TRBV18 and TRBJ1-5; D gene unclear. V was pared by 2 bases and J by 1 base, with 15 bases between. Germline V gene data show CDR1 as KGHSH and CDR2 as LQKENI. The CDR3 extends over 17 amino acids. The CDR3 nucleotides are TGTGCCAGCTCACCAGTACCCCCCGTCAGGAGCAATCAGCCCCAGCATTTT. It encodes CASSPVPPVRSNQPQHF.

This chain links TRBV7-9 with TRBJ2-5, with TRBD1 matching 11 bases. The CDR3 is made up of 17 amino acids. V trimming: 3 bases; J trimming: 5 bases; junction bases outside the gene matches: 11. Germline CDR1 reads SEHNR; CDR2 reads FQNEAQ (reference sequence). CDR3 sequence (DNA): TGTGCCAGCAGCTTCTTCACCTCCGGGACAGGGGGGGAGACCCAGTACTTC. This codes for CASSFFTSGTGGETQYF.

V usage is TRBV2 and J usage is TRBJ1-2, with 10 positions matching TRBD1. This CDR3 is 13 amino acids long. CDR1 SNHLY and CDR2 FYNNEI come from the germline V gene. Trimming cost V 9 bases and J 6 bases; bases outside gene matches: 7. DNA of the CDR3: TGTGCCAGTGTCAGGGACAGGGGCGATGGCTACACCTTC. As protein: CASVRDRGDGYTF.

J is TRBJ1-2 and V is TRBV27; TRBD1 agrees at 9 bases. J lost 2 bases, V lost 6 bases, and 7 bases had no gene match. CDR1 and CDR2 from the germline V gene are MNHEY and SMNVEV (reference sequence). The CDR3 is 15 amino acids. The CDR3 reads CASSRGQGGNYGYTF. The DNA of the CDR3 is TGTGCCAGCAGCCGGGGACAGGGCGGAAACTATGGCTACACCTTC.

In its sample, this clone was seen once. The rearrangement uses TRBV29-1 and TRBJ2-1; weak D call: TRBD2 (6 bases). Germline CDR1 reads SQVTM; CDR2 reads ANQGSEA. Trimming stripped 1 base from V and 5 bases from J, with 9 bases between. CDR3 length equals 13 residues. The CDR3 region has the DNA TGCAGCGTTGAAGGAGGACTAAACAATGAGCAGTTCTTC. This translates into CSVEGGLNNEQFF.

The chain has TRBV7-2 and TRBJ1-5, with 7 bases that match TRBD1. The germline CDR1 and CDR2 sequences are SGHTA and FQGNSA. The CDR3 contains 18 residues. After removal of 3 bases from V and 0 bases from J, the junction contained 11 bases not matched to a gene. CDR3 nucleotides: TGTGCCAGCAGCTTCGCCCATTCCGGGACAGCTAGCAATCAGCCCCAGCATTTT. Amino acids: CASSFAHSGTASNQPQHF.

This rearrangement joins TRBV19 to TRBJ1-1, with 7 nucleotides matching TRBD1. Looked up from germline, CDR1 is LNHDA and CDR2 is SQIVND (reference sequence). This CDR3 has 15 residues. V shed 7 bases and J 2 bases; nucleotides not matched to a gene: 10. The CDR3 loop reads CASTKGQYLNTEAFF. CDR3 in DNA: TGTGCCAGTACTAAGGGACAGTACCTCAACACTGAAGCTTTCTTT.

The CDR3 bases are TGTGCCAGCAGTTACCAGGGTTCCACTGAAGCTTTCTTT. As protein: CASSYQGSTEAFF. V gene TRBV6-6 combines with J gene TRBJ1-1; TRBD1 is a possible D gene (5 bases). Trimming took 2 bases from V and 4 from J, leaving 8 bases between them. The germline V gene has CDR1 MNHNY and CDR2 SVGAGI (reference sequence). There are 13 residues in the CDR3.

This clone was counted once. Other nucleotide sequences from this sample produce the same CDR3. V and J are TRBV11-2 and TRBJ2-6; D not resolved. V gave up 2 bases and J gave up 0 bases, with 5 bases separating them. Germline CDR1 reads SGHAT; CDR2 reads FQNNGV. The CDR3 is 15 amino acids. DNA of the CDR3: TGTGCCAGCAGCTTACTGGGCTCTGGGGCCAACGTCCTGACTTTC. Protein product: CASSLLGSGANVLTF.

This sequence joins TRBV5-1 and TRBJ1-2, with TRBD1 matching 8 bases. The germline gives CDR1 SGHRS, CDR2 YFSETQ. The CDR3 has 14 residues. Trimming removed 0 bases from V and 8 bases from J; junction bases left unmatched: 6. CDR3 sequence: CASSLEGQGAGYTF. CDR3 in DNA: TGCGCCAGCAGCTTGGAAGGACAGGGCGCAGGCTACACCTTC.

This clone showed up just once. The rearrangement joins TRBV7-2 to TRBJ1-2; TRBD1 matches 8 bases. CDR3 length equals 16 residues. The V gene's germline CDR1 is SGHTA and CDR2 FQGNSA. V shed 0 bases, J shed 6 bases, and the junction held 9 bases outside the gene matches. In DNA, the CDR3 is TGTGCCAGCAGCTTAGCGGGGGCAGGGGGCTTAAATGGCTACACCTTC. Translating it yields CASSLAGAGGLNGYTF.

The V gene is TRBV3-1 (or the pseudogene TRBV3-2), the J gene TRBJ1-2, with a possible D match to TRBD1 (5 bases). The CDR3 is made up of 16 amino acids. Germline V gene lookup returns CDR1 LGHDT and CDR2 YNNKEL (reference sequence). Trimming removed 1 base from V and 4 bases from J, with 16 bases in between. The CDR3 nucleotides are TGTGCCAGCAGCCAAGTGGGGACGGCCTCTGGCTATGGCTACACCTTC. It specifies CASSQVGTASGYGYTF.

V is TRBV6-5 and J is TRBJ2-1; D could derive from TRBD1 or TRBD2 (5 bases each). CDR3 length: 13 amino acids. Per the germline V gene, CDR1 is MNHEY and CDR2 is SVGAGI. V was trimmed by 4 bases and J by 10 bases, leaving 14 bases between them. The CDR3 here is CASSSPGTPEQFF. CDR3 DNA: TGTGCCAGCAGTTCTCCAGGGACCCCCGAGCAGTTCTTC.

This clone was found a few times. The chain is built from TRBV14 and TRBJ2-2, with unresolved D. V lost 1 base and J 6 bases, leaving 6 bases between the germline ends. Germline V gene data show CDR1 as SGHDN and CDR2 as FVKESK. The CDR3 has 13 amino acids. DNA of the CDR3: TGTGCCAGCAGCCAAGTATTTTCCGGGGAGCTGTTTTTT. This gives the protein CASSQVFSGELFF.